These T cell receptor beta chains were read from a single sample in a study of blood T cell repertoires in COVID-19. Data came from immunoSEQ multiplex PCR; TCRdb stores just in-frame clones and leaves some out. The sample shows about 120,000 clones, approximately 85% of them seen only once. The source material was peripheral blood. These receptors were obtained from a man older than 75 with acute or convalescent COVID-19. The CDR3 runs from the conserved cysteine through the conserved F or W. The order of the fields is clone size, CDR3 length, V gene, J gene, D gene, CDR3 protein, CDR3 DNA. The D gene is left open where the match is weak. Not all rows give a size; the values are once, few, many and, for expanded clones, a class.

abundance: -; len: 16; v_gene: TRBV6-2/TRBV6-3; j_gene: TRBJ2-1; d_gene: -; CDR3aa: CASSDPAPGDHNEQFF; CDR3nt: TGTGCCAGCAGTGACCCAGCCCCGGGAGATCACAATGAGCAGTTCTTC
abundance: -; len: 11; v_gene: TRBV6-2/TRBV6-3; j_gene: TRBJ2-5; d_gene: -; CDR3aa: CASSPSLTQYF; CDR3nt: TGTGCCAGCAGTCCCTCCTTGACCCAGTACTTC
abundance: -; len: 14; v_gene: TRBV5-4; j_gene: TRBJ2-3; d_gene: TRBD2; CDR3aa: CASSPGLAGDTQYF; CDR3nt: TGTGCCAGCAGCCCGGGACTAGCGGGAGATACGCAGTATTTT
abundance: once; len: 14; v_gene: TRBV28; j_gene: TRBJ2-7; d_gene: -; CDR3aa: CASSLRGIGYEQYF; CDR3nt: TGTGCCAGCAGTTTAAGGGGGATAGGGTACGAGCAGTACTTC
abundance: -; len: 15; v_gene: TRBV11-2; j_gene: TRBJ1-2; d_gene: -; CDR3aa: CASSLRTEWDYGYTF; CDR3nt: TGTGCCAGCAGCTTAAGGACAGAATGGGACTATGGCTACACCTTC
abundance: -; len: 17; v_gene: TRBV9; j_gene: TRBJ2-1; d_gene: -; CDR3aa: CASSVGGGSPRPNEQFF; CDR3nt: TGTGCCAGCAGCGTAGGAGGTGGGAGCCCTCGCCCCAATGAGCAGTTCTTC
abundance: few; len: 14; v_gene: TRBV5-5; j_gene: TRBJ2-7; d_gene: -; CDR3aa: CASSSRTAAYEQYF; CDR3nt: TGTGCCAGCAGCTCAAGGACAGCAGCCTACGAGCAGTACTTC
abundance: -; len: 15; v_gene: TRBV19; j_gene: TRBJ1-1; d_gene: TRBD1; CDR3aa: CASSIVGTENTEAFF; CDR3nt: TGTGCCAGTAGTATAGTTGGGACAGAAAACACTGAAGCTTTCTTT
abundance: -; len: 14; v_gene: TRBV6-5; j_gene: TRBJ2-3; d_gene: TRBD2; CDR3aa: CASSTSGGGDTQYF; CDR3nt: TGTGCCAGCAGTACAAGCGGGGGGGGAGATACGCAGTATTTT
abundance: -; len: 14; v_gene: TRBV6-6; j_gene: TRBJ1-3; d_gene: -; CDR3aa: CASTLQGPGNTIYF; CDR3nt: TGTGCCAGCACACTACAGGGCCCTGGAAACACCATATATTTT
abundance: few; len: 14; v_gene: TRBV6-2/TRBV6-3; j_gene: TRBJ2-7; d_gene: TRBD1; CDR3aa: CASSQDRGGWEQYF; CDR3nt: TGTGCCAGCAGCCAGGACAGGGGTGGTTGGGAGCAGTACTTC
abundance: -; len: 13; v_gene: TRBV9; j_gene: TRBJ1-1; d_gene: -; CDR3aa: CASSERGVAEAFF; CDR3nt: TGTGCCAGCAGCGAGCGGGGGGTGGCTGAAGCTTTCTTT
abundance: -; len: 14; v_gene: TRBV11-2; j_gene: TRBJ1-2; d_gene: -; CDR3aa: CASSFGGAAYGYTF; CDR3nt: TGTGCCAGCAGCTTCGGCGGGGCAGCGTATGGCTACACCTTC
abundance: -; len: 16; v_gene: TRBV7-6; j_gene: TRBJ1-3; d_gene: TRBD1; CDR3aa: CASSRADRSRGNTIYF; CDR3nt: TGTGCCAGCAGCCGGGCGGACAGGAGCCGTGGAAACACCATATATTTT
abundance: -; len: 14; v_gene: TRBV7-2; j_gene: TRBJ1-6; d_gene: TRBD1; CDR3aa: CASSLPDRGAPLHF; CDR3nt: TGTGCCAGCAGCTTGCCGGACAGGGGGGCACCCCTCCACTTT
abundance: few; len: 14; v_gene: TRBV18; j_gene: TRBJ1-5; d_gene: -; CDR3aa: CASSPYYVDQPQHF; CDR3nt: TGTGCCAGCTCACCATACTATGTGGATCAGCCCCAGCATTTT
abundance: -; len: 17; v_gene: TRBV4-1; j_gene: TRBJ2-7; d_gene: TRBD1; CDR3aa: CASSQAATGGALNEQYF; CDR3nt: TGCGCCAGCAGCCAAGCCGCGACAGGGGGCGCGTTGAACGAGCAGTACTTC
abundance: -; len: 16; v_gene: TRBV6-5; j_gene: TRBJ1-2; d_gene: -; CDR3aa: CASSYSGGAVNYGYTF; CDR3nt: TGTGCCAGCAGTTACTCTGGGGGGGCCGTTAACTATGGCTACACCTTC
abundance: -; len: 13; v_gene: TRBV15; j_gene: TRBJ1-2; d_gene: -; CDR3aa: CATSKGGAYGYTF; CDR3nt: TGTGCCACCAGCAAGGGGGGGGCCTATGGCTACACCTTC
abundance: -; len: 17; v_gene: TRBV19; j_gene: TRBJ2-5; d_gene: TRBD2; CDR3aa: CASSTRGLALQRETQYF; CDR3nt: TGTGCCAGTAGTACCAGGGGACTAGCCCTCCAGCGGGAGACCCAGTACTTC
abundance: -; len: 15; v_gene: TRBV28; j_gene: TRBJ2-1; d_gene: TRBD2; CDR3aa: CASSLGLAGSGGQFF; CDR3nt: TGTGCCAGCAGTTTAGGACTAGCGGGATCCGGCGGGCAGTTCTTC
abundance: -; len: 14; v_gene: TRBV18; j_gene: TRBJ2-5; d_gene: TRBD1; CDR3aa: CASSPGTGPETQYF; CDR3nt: TGTGCCAGCTCACCAGGGACAGGGCCAGAGACCCAGTACTTC
abundance: -; len: 15; v_gene: TRBV5-1; j_gene: TRBJ2-7; d_gene: -; CDR3aa: CASTLQGGGTYEQYF; CDR3nt: TGCGCCAGCACCCTCCAGGGAGGGGGAACCTACGAGCAGTACTTC
abundance: -; len: 13; v_gene: TRBV27; j_gene: TRBJ1-1; d_gene: -; CDR3aa: CASSSLIQFEAFF; CDR3nt: TGTGCCAGCAGTTCCCTCATACAATTTGAAGCTTTCTTT
abundance: -; len: 12; v_gene: TRBV9; j_gene: TRBJ2-3; d_gene: -; CDR3aa: CASSVAGDTQYF; CDR3nt: TGTGCCAGCAGCGTAGCTGGCGATACGCAGTATTTT
abundance: -; len: 15; v_gene: TRBV7-2; j_gene: TRBJ2-7; d_gene: -; CDR3aa: CASSLGLTLSYEQYF; CDR3nt: TGTGCCAGCAGCTTAGGGCTTACGCTCTCCTACGAGCAGTACTTC
abundance: -; len: 15; v_gene: TRBV6-4; j_gene: TRBJ2-2; d_gene: TRBD2; CDR3aa: CASSETSGNVGELFF; CDR3nt: TGTGCCAGCAGTGAGACTAGCGGGAACGTCGGGGAGCTGTTTTTT
abundance: -; len: 15; v_gene: TRBV18; j_gene: TRBJ2-3; d_gene: TRBD2; CDR3aa: CASSPGTSSTDTQYF; CDR3nt: TGTGCCAGCTCACCTGGGACTAGTAGCACAGATACGCAGTATTTT